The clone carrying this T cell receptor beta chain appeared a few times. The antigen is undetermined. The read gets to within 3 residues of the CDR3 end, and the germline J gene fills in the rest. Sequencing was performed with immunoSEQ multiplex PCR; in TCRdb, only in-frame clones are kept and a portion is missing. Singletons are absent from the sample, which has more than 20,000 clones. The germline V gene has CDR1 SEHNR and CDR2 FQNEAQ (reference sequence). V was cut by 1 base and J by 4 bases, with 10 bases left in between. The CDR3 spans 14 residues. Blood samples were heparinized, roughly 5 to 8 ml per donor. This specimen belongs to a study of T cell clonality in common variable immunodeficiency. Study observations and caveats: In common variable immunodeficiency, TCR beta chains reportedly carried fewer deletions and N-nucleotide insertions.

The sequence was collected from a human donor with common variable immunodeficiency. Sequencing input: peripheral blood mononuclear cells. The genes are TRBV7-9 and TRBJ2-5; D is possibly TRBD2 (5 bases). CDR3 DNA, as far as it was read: TGTGCCAGCAGCTTAGGAGGGTCCCTAGAGACC. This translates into CASSLGGSLET. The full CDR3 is CASSLGGSLETQYF. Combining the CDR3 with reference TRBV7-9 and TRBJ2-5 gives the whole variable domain DTGVSQNPRHKITKRGQNVTFRCDPISEHNRLYWYRQTLGQGPEFLTYFQNEAQLEKSRLLSDRFSAERPKGSFSTLEIQRTEQGDSAMYLCASSLGGSLETQYFGPGTRLLVL.